One and the same sample provided the 15 T cell receptor beta chains below, sequenced in a study of T cells in Graves' hyperthyroidism and ophthalmopathy. RNA transcripts yielded amplified TCR beta CDR3 regions. When the TCR CDR3 underwent first-round RT-PCR, the HTBI primer set was used. TCRdb reanalysed the multiplex PCR reads using MiXCR and keeps one entry per CDR3 protein. The table has about 360,000 distinct CDR3 sequences, around 13% seen once; the top ten hold 9.2%. Sequencing was done on a sample of blood. These receptors were collected from a woman younger than 30 with Graves' hyperthyroidism.

This clonotype was detected many times. J is TRBJ1-6 and V is TRBV6-1; 12 positions match TRBD1. The CDR3 has 17 amino acids. Germline V CDR1 and CDR2: MNHNS, SASEGT. V trimming: 3 bases; J trimming: 7 bases; junction bases outside the gene matches: 7. CDR3 sequence: CASSETGTGGLNSPLHF. The CDR3 DNA reads as TGTGCCAGCAGTGAGACCGGGACAGGGGGCCTCAATTCACCCCTCCACTTT.

This clonotype was counted at least ten times. This rearrangement joins TRBV18 to TRBJ2-5, with 7 bases identical to TRBD1. The CDR3 totals 14 residues. Germline lookup yields CDR1 KGHSH and CDR2 LQKENI. V trimming: 1 base; J trimming: 1 base; junction bases outside the gene matches: 0. CDR3 in amino acids: CASSPRDSQETQYF. CDR3 sequence (DNA): TGTGCCAGCTCACCACGGGACAGCCAAGAGACCCAGTACTTC. The full variable domain, with the rest looked up from reference TRBV18 and TRBJ2-5, is NAGVMQNPRHLVRRRGQEARLRCSPMKGHSHVYWYRQLPEEGLKFMVYLQKENIIDESGMPKERFSAEFPKEGPSILRIQQVVRGDSAAYFCASSPRDSQETQYFGPGTRLLVL.

CDR3 loop: CASRWGTGGMDEQFF. CDR3 nucleotide sequence: TGTGCCAGTAGATGGGGGACAGGGGGAATGGATGAGCAGTTCTTC. This rearrangement joins TRBV19 to TRBJ2-1; 11 bases are a match to TRBD1. This CDR3 has 15 amino acids. Germline V lookup: CDR1 LNHDA, CDR2 SQIVND (reference sequence). The V gene end was trimmed by 6 bases and the J gene end by 8 bases; junction bases not matched to a gene: 9.

Many counts were recorded for this clonotype. This sequence joins TRBV20-1 and TRBJ2-7; D gene unclear. This CDR3 region has 13 residues. V dropped 1 base and J dropped 0 bases, with 7 bases sitting between them. Germline CDR1 is DFQATT and CDR2 is SNEGSKA (reference sequence). The CDR3 nucleotides are TGCAGTGCTAGAGGGACGGCCTCCTACGAGCAGTACTTC. It is translated as CSARGTASYEQYF.

This clonotype was recorded at least ten times. The rearrangement links TRBV27 to TRBJ2-3; maybe TRBD2 (7 bases). Germline V gene data show CDR1 as MNHEY and CDR2 as SMNVEV (reference sequence). This CDR3 has 19 amino acids. V was trimmed by 2 bases and J by 0 bases, leaving 21 bases between them. The CDR3 DNA reads as TGTGCCAGCAGTTTAAGGGGGGACTACGGGACTACTAGCACAGATACGCAGTATTTT. Translated: CASSLRGDYGTTSTDTQYF.

In its sample, this clonotype was seen a few times. The rearrangement links TRBV10-2 to TRBJ2-7, with 10 bases lining up with TRBD2. CDR1 is WSHSY and CDR2 is SAAADI in the germline V gene. This CDR3 contains 13 residues. With 6 bases clipped from V and 6 bases from J, the junction kept 5 bases outside the gene matches. DNA for the CDR3: TGCGCCAGCAGGATAGCGGGAGGTCCCGAGCAGTACTTC. Translation: CASRIAGGPEQYF.

The chain joins TRBV7-9 to TRBJ1-1; D remains unclear. This CDR3 region has 11 residues. The V gene's germline CDR1 is SEHNR and CDR2 FQNEAQ (reference sequence). Trimming shortened V by 3 bases and J by 13 bases, and 12 bases separated the two germline ends. CDR3 loop: CASSFDSEYFF. Here the CDR3 DNA reads TGTGCCAGCAGCTTTGACTCGGAGTATTTCTTT. Supplemented by reference TRBV7-9 and TRBJ1-1, the full variable domain reads DTGVSQNPRHKITKRGQNVTFRCDPISEHNRLYWYRQTLGQGPEFLTYFQNEAQLEKSRLLSDRFSAERPKGSFSTLEIQRTEQGDSAMYLCASSFDSEYFFGQGTRLTVV.

At least ten counts were recorded for this clonotype. CDR3 in amino acids: CSARDPRGGDSYEQYF. DNA for the CDR3: TGCAGTGCTAGAGACCCGAGGGGCGGGGACTCCTACGAGCAGTACTTC. The chain couples TRBV20-1 to TRBJ2-7, with D maybe TRBD2 (6 bases). Trimming took 0 bases from V and 0 from J, leaving 15 bases between them. The CDR3 totals 16 residues. Per the germline V gene, CDR1 is DFQATT and CDR2 is SNEGSKA (reference sequence).

This clonotype was counted between two and nine times. The chain uses TRBV4-3 and TRBJ2-7; 15 nucleotides line up with TRBD2. Per germline, CDR1 LGHNA and CDR2 YSLEER. After removal of 6 bases from V and 2 bases from J, the junction contained 2 bases not matched to a gene. The CDR3 loop spans 15 amino acids. CDR3 region: CASSRTSGGAYEQYF. The CDR3 region has the DNA TGCGCCAGCAGTCGGACTAGCGGGGGGGCCTACGAGCAGTACTTC.

This clonotype was found many times. This chain connects TRBV11-3 to TRBJ2-3; D perhaps matches TRBD2 (7 bases). The CDR3 is 15 amino acids. Germline values: CDR1 SGHNT, CDR2 YENEEA. V dropped 3 bases and J dropped 6 bases, with 16 bases sitting between them. CDR3 in DNA: TGTGCCAGCAGCTTCGGTGGGGGGGCCCGGGATACGCAGTATTTT. Residues: CASSFGGGARDTQYF. The variable domain in full, with the rest retrieved from reference TRBV11-3 and TRBJ2-3, is EAGVVQSPRYKIIEKKQPVAFWCNPISGHNTLYWYLQNLGQGPELLIRYENEEAVDDSQLPKDRFSAERLKGVDSTLKIQPAELGDSAVYLCASSFGGGARDTQYFGPGTRLTVL.

This clonotype occurred many times. The chain couples TRBV3-1 to TRBJ2-1, with 11 bases identical to TRBD2. The CDR3 has 16 amino acids. Germline trimming cut 2 bases from V and 7 bases from J; bases unmatched to any gene: 7. The germline V gene has CDR1 LGHDT and CDR2 YNNKEL (reference sequence). Here the CDR3 DNA reads TGTGCCAGCAGCCAAACCCGACTAGCGGGGATTAATGAGCAGTTCTTC. It specifies CASSQTRLAGINEQFF.

This clonotype was counted at least ten times. J is TRBJ2-5 and V is TRBV28, with D maybe TRBD2 (7 bases). In germline, CDR1 is MDHEN, CDR2 SYDVKM. This CDR3 is built from 14 residues. V dropped 4 bases and J dropped 2 bases, with 11 bases sitting between them. The CDR3 protein is CASSSQGGQETQYF. The CDR3 coding sequence is TGTGCCAGCAGTTCACAGGGAGGGCAAGAGACCCAGTACTTC.

This clonotype was seen many times. Here the CDR3 reads CASSPPTGSNEKLFF. CDR3 coding DNA: TGTGCCAGCAGCCCCCCGACAGGGTCAAATGAAAAACTGTTTTTT. V is TRBV7-8 and J is TRBJ1-4, with 7 bases lining up with TRBD1. With 5 bases clipped from V and 5 bases from J, the junction kept 8 bases outside the gene matches. The CDR3 spans 15 residues. Germline V lookup: CDR1 SGHVS, CDR2 FQNEAQ.

This clonotype was counted between two and nine times. V is TRBV12-3 or TRBV12-4 and J is TRBJ2-6, with 7 bases lining up with TRBD1. The CDR3 has 16 residues. V lost 7 bases and J lost 0; bases outside the gene matches: 6. This chain's CDR3 is CASTLGGRSGANVLTF. Written as DNA, the CDR3 is TGTGCCAGCACTCTAGGGGGCCGCTCTGGGGCCAACGTCCTGACTTTC.

This clonotype was picked up many times. The rearrangement uses TRBV6-5 and TRBJ1-1, with 9 nucleotides matching TRBD1. This CDR3 region has 15 residues. Germline CDR1 is MNHEY and CDR2 is SVGAGI. J was trimmed by 13 bases and V by 0 bases; bases with no gene match: 12. The CDR3 sequence: CASSYSAGQGTKVFF. DNA for the CDR3: TGTGCCAGCAGTTACTCGGCGGGACAGGGAACGAAAGTTTTCTTT.